This passage covers 3 T cell receptor beta chains from one sample sequenced in a study of blood T cell repertoires in COVID-19. Sequencing was performed with immunoSEQ multiplex PCR; in TCRdb, only in-frame clones are kept and a portion is missing. The top ten hold roughly 3.6% of the sample, which has about 320,000 clones, roughly 90% seen once. Sequencing was carried out using PBMCs or T cells enriched from blood (not recorded which). The receptors derive from a woman aged 25 to 39 who had been exposed to COVID-19.

The V call is TRBV7-9, the J call TRBJ1-5; D is perhaps TRBD1 (5 bases). Germline V gene data show CDR1 as SEHNR and CDR2 as FQNEAQ (reference sequence). Trimming cost V 1 base and J 2 bases, with 12 bases left between them. The CDR3 is made up of 16 amino acids. The CDR3 sequence: CASSLVSGRGNQPQHF. Here the CDR3 DNA reads TGTGCCAGCAGCTTAGTGTCAGGGAGGGGCAATCAGCCCCAGCATTTT.

V gene TRBV21-1 combines with J gene TRBJ1-2. TRBV21-1 represents a pseudogene. The CDR3 sequence is 18 residues long. CDR3 in amino acids: CASSKKGPRRFTHYGYTF. The CDR3 bases are TGTGCCAGCAGCAAAAAAGGCCCGCGGAGATTCACCCACTATGGCTACACCTTC.

The sample holds one count of this clone. V usage is TRBV6-2 or TRBV6-3 and J usage is TRBJ1-5, with a weak D call TRBD1 (6 bases). Looked up from germline, CDR1 is MNHEY and CDR2 is SVGEGT. This CDR3 region has 19 residues. Trimming left V 2 bases short and J 2 bases short, with 22 bases between. As DNA, the CDR3 is TGTGCCAGCAGTTACCCTACAGTCCGGGGGGGCCATGGCAATCAGCCCCAGCATTTT. Translating gives CASSYPTVRGGHGNQPQHF.